This T cell receptor beta chain stems from a study of OX40 agonist ivuxolimab in advanced cancers. Study information: The dose of intravenous ivuxolimab that patients received every 2 weeks ranged from 0.01 to 10 mg/kg. Participants, 80% to 90% male, averaged around 64 years of age, ranging from about 23 to 80.

Trimming removed 4 bases at V and 2 bases at J, with 20 bases between. Germline loops: CDR1 MNHEY, CDR2 SMNVEV (reference sequence). This CDR3 spans 17 amino acids. Sampling times: baseline, cycle 4 day 1, cycle 7 day 1. TCRdb keeps only in-frame clones here, not all; method: immunoSEQ multiplex PCR. The sample lists approximately 73,000 clones, about 89% occurring once. The chain is built from TRBV27 and TRBJ1-1; D is uncertain. Sequenced material: CD4+ or CD8+ T cells sorted from blood, taken in a trial of the OX40 agonist ivuxolimab. This TCR was sampled from an adult with an advanced solid tumor such as melanoma, head and neck, liver or kidney cancer. The CDR3 sequence: CASSSRRAPWPNTEAFF. As DNA, the CDR3 is TGTGCCAGCAGTTCCAGACGGGCGCCATGGCCCAACACTGAAGCTTTCTTT.